One and the same sample provided the 7 T cell receptor beta chains below, sequenced in a study of blood T cell repertoires in COVID-19. Using immunoSEQ multiplex PCR, the repertoire was profiled, and TCRdb retains in-frame clones only, with some absent. The sample holds 80,000 or so clones, 86% seen once. Sequencing was performed on peripheral blood. The receptor set was obtained from a human donor in a cohort sampled during active COVID-19.

The rearrangement links TRBV5-1 to TRBJ2-3; the match to TRBD2 covers 14 bases. There are 17 residues in the CDR3. In germline, CDR1 is SGHRS, CDR2 YFSETQ. Trimming took 5 bases from V and 2 from J; bases not matched to a gene: 7. The DNA of the CDR3 is TGCGCCAGCAGGAGCGGGACTAGCGGGGGCCTCACAGATACGCAGTATTTT. This encodes CASRSGTSGGLTDTQYF.

V usage is TRBV7-3 and J usage is TRBJ1-1; 7 bases align to TRBD1. Germline-derived CDR1 and CDR2 are SGHTA and FQGTGA. V trimming: 5 bases; J trimming: 7 bases; junction bases outside the gene matches: 4. The CDR3 is 12 amino acids. CDR3 protein: CASSIGTVEAFF. The CDR3 nucleotides are TGTGCCAGCAGCATTGGGACAGTTGAAGCTTTCTTT.

The chain couples TRBV12-5 to TRBJ2-4; D not resolved. Deletions cut 5 bases from V and 8 bases from J, with 10 bases between. The CDR3 runs 12 residues. Germline V CDR1 and CDR2: LGHNT, FRNRAP. CDR3 DNA sequence: TGTGCTAGTGGTACAGAGTTTGACATTCAGTACTTC. It translates to CASGTEFDIQYF. Drawing the rest from reference TRBV12-5 and TRBJ2-4, the complete variable domain is DARVTQTPRHKVTEMGQEVTMRCQPILGHNTVFWYRQTMMQGLELLAYFRNRAPLDDSGMPKDRFSAEMPDATLATLKIQPSEPRDSAVYFCASGTEFDIQYFGAGTRLSVL.

This chain links TRBV24-1 with TRBJ2-3, with 8 bases lining up with TRBD1. The CDR3 totals 14 residues. V lost 9 bases, J lost 0 bases, and 4 bases stayed unmatched. CDR1 is KGHDR and CDR2 is SFDVKD in the germline V gene. For the CDR3, the DNA is TGTGCCACCGAGGACAGGGTGAGCACAGATACGCAGTATTTT. It encodes CATEDRVSTDTQYF.

This chain connects TRBV5-8 to TRBJ2-1; TRBD1 aligns across 10 bases. Germline V gives CDR1 SGHTS, CDR2 YDEGEE. The CDR3 loop spans 16 amino acids. The V segment lost 4 bases and the J segment 5 bases; nucleotides outside the gene matches: 9. As DNA, the CDR3 is TGTGCCAGCAGCCCACTTCGGGACAGGGGCCACAATGAGCAGTTCTTC. It is translated as CASSPLRDRGHNEQFF.

This clone was seen a handful of times. CDR3 in amino acids: CASSQLTRQGANSNQPQHF. The CDR3 coding sequence is TGCGCCAGCAGCCAACTTACCCGACAGGGGGCGAATAGCAATCAGCCCCAGCATTTT. This sequence joins TRBV4-1 and TRBJ1-5; 10 bases match TRBD1. V lost 2 bases and J lost 0; bases outside the gene matches: 10. The germline V gene encodes CDR1 MGHRA and CDR2 YSYEKL. This CDR3 region has 19 residues.

This chain joins TRBV2 and TRBJ1-2, with 9 bases matching TRBD1. Germline lookup yields CDR1 SNHLY and CDR2 FYNNEI. This CDR3 has 14 residues. V gave up 6 bases and J gave up 5 bases; unmatched junction bases: 7. The CDR3 is CASRADRGPYGYTF. CDR3 nucleotides: TGTGCCAGCAGAGCGGACAGGGGTCCTTATGGCTACACCTTC.